This T cell receptor beta chain was documented in a study of T cells after yellow fever vaccination. Many counts were recorded for this clonotype. Its matching antigen is unknown. Points from the study as a whole: Abundant bulk-population clonotypes could contaminate the FACS-sorted repertoires. Post-booster reappearance was seen for most primary-vaccination clones (roughly 97% CD4, about 90% CD8). A faster peak, day 5 versus 15, was reached by the weaker secondary response.

Production of TCR cDNA was by 5'RACE template switching, which also added a universal primer site and UMIs. TCRdb itself ran the 5' RACE reads through MiXCR, one entry per CDR3 protein. The sample holds roughly 150,000 distinct CDR3 sequences; around 6.3% are singletons and the top ten take approximately 0.67%. The CDR3 is 14 residues long. Germline values: CDR1 SGHTA, CDR2 FQGTGA. V shed 5 bases and J 4 bases; nucleotides not matched to a gene: 7. The genes are TRBV7-3 and TRBJ1-1, with 7 bases lining up with TRBD1. The source of this sequence is a man under 40 who received the YFV17D yellow fever vaccine. The sequenced sample was CD4+ T cells sorted from PBMCs, obtained 10 days after the yellow fever booster vaccination. The CDR3 is CASSNNPGGTEAFF. The CDR3 DNA is TGTGCCAGCAGCAATAACCCAGGGGGCACTGAAGCTTTCTTT.